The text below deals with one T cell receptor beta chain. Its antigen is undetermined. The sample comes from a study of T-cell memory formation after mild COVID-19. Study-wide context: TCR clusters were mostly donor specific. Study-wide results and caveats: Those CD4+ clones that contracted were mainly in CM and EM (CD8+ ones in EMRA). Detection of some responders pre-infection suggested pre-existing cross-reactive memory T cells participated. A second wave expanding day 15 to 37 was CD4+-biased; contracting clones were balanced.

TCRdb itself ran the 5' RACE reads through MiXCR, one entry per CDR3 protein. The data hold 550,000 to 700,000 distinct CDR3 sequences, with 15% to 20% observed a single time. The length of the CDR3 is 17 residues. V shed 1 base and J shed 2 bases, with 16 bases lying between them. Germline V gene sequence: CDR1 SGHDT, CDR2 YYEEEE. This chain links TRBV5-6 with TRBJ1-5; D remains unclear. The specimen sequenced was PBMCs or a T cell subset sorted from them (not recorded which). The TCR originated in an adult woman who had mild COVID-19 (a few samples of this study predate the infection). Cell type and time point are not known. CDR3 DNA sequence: TGTGCCAGCAGCTTGAGGAGACCCAACCACGGCAATCAGCCCCAGCATTTT. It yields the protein CASSLRRPNHGNQPQHF.